The rows below give T cell receptor beta chains drawn from one sample of a study of blood T cell repertoires in COVID-19. Profiled with immunoSEQ multiplex PCR; TCRdb holds only in-frame clones, not every one. Here the sample spans about 370,000 clones, roughly nine tenths being singletons. Sequenced sample: PBMCs or T cells enriched from blood (not recorded which). These receptor sequences come from a young man who had recovered from COVID-19. Both conserved end residues are part of each CDR3. The D gene is left open where the match is weak. Some rows have no size entry. The others give once, few or many, or a class for an expanded clone.

CASSLGQGSAEAFF	TGTGCCAGCAGCCTGGGACAGGGATCAGCTGAAGCTTTCTTT	NA	TRBJ1-1	TRBV5-6	14	TRBD1
CASSLVNYEQYF	TGTGCCAGCAGCTTAGTTAACTACGAGCAGTACTTC	NA	TRBJ2-7	TRBV7-9	12	NA
CASSLQASSGNTIYF	TGTGCCAGCAGCTTACAGGCTTCCTCTGGAAACACCATATATTTT	NA	TRBJ1-3	TRBV7-9	15	NA
CASSQDYNSGNTIYF	TGTGCCAGCAGCCAAGATTATAACTCTGGAAACACCATATATTTT	NA	TRBJ1-3	TRBV3-1/TRBV3-2	15	NA
CASRDGDQQGPAFF	TGTGCCAGCAGGGACGGCGATCAACAGGGCCCAGCTTTCTTT	few	TRBJ1-1	TRBV27	14	NA
CATSRGRRQERGEKLFF	TGTGCCACCAGCAGAGGCCGGCGGCAGGAACGGGGGGAAAAACTGTTTTTT	NA	TRBJ1-4	TRBV15	17	NA
CASRDSRGPQHF	TGTGCCAGCAGGGATAGCCGGGGGCCCCAGCATTTT	NA	TRBJ1-5	TRBV6-5	12	NA
CASSEAWNTEAFF	TGTGCCAGCAGTGAAGCGTGGAACACTGAAGCTTTCTTT	NA	TRBJ1-1	TRBV6-4	13	NA
CASSLRLAGGQGEQFF	TGTGCCAGCAGCCTGAGACTAGCGGGGGGGCAGGGTGAGCAGTTCTTC	NA	TRBJ2-1	TRBV7-8	16	TRBD2
CASSVRQMNTEAFF	TGTGCCAGCAGCGTCCGACAGATGAACACTGAAGCTTTCTTT	once	TRBJ1-1	TRBV9	14	NA
CASRPHRGETYEQYF	TGTGCCAGCAGACCCCACAGGGGCGAAACCTACGAGCAGTACTTC	NA	TRBJ2-7	TRBV6-5	15	TRBD1
CASSPQPGDQPQHF	TGTGCCAGCAGCCCCCAGCCAGGGGACCAGCCCCAGCATTTT	NA	TRBJ1-5	TRBV4-2	14	NA
CASSRTSGGYWSSNEQFF	TGTGCCAGCAGCCGGACTAGCGGGGGGTACTGGTCCTCCAATGAGCAGTTCTTC	NA	TRBJ2-1	TRBV3-1/TRBV3-2	18	TRBD2
CATSDFGSDNEKLFF	TGTGCCACCAGTGATTTCGGGTCAGATAATGAAAAACTGTTTTTT	NA	TRBJ1-4	TRBV24-1	15	NA
CAWIRLAGAVDTQYF	TGTGCCTGGATAAGACTAGCGGGGGCCGTAGATACGCAGTATTTT	NA	TRBJ2-3	TRBV30	15	TRBD2
CASSQDAQGQPQHF	TGTGCCAGCAGCCAAGATGCCCAGGGTCAGCCCCAGCATTTT	NA	TRBJ1-5	TRBV4-2	14	NA
CASSAISGGLTGELFF	TGTGCCAGCAGTGCTATTAGCGGGGGGCTCACCGGGGAGCTGTTTTTT	NA	TRBJ2-2	TRBV6-1	16	TRBD2
CASSPTSYRGQPQHF	TGTGCCAGCAGCCCAACGTCCTACAGGGGACAGCCCCAGCATTTT	NA	TRBJ1-5	TRBV28	15	TRBD1
CASSLLRGRNTEAFF	TGTGCCAGCAGCCTCCTGCGGGGCCGAAACACTGAAGCTTTCTTT	NA	TRBJ1-1	TRBV5-5	15	NA
CASSLSGRGTQHF	TGCGCCAGCAGCTTGTCGGGGCGCGGGACCCAGCATTTT	NA	TRBJ1-5	TRBV5-1	13	NA
CATSDFPGQGLGGEQYF	TGTGCCACCAGTGATTTCCCGGGACAGGGCCTTGGAGGCGAGCAGTACTTC	NA	TRBJ2-7	TRBV24-1	17	TRBD1
CASSLSPRTSGRACNEQFF	TGTGCCAGCAGCTTAAGCCCGCGGACTAGCGGGAGGGCCTGTAATGAGCAGTTCTTC	NA	TRBJ2-1	TRBV7-9	19	TRBD2
CASSPRLSDLNTEAFF	TGTGCCAGCAGCCCCCGGCTCAGCGACTTGAACACTGAAGCTTTCTTT	NA	TRBJ1-1	TRBV9	16	NA
CASRMTSGIYEQYF	TGTGCCAGCAGAATGACTAGCGGGATCTACGAGCAGTACTTC	few	TRBJ2-7	TRBV2	14	TRBD2
CASSQQWTSAYEQYF	TGCGCCAGCAGCCAACAATGGACTAGCGCCTACGAGCAGTACTTC	NA	TRBJ2-7	TRBV4-1	15	TRBD2
CAIGTESNQPQHF	TGTGCCATCGGGACAGAGAGCAATCAGCCCCAGCATTTT	NA	TRBJ1-5	TRBV10-3	13	TRBD1
CASSLSGGGAETQYF	TGTGCCAGCAGCTTAAGCGGAGGGGGCGCAGAGACCCAGTACTTC	NA	TRBJ2-5	TRBV7-3	15	NA
CASSTGQFSGANVLTF	TGCGCCAGCAGCACGGGACAGTTCTCTGGGGCCAACGTCCTGACTTTC	NA	TRBJ2-6	TRBV5-1	16	TRBD1
CASTSQLAGVDTQYF	TGTGCCAGTACCTCACAACTAGCGGGAGTGGATACGCAGTATTTT	NA	TRBJ2-3	TRBV19	15	TRBD2
CASSYGTGRLYSNQPQHF	TGTGCCAGCAGTTACGGGACAGGGCGGTTATATAGCAATCAGCCCCAGCATTTT	NA	TRBJ1-5	TRBV27	18	TRBD1
CASSPRDRGETEAFF	TGTGCCAGCAGCCCCCGGGACAGGGGGGAGACTGAAGCTTTCTTT	NA	TRBJ1-1	TRBV9	15	TRBD1
CASSQGGQGASGANVLTF	TGCGCCAGCAGCCAAGGGGGACAGGGGGCCTCTGGGGCCAACGTCCTGACTTTC	few	TRBJ2-6	TRBV4-3	18	TRBD1
CATSDHRAPYEQYF	TGTGCCACCAGTGATCACAGGGCCCCCTACGAGCAGTACTTC	NA	TRBJ2-7	TRBV24-1	14	NA
CASSLVEGNQEMDF	TGCGCCAGCAGCTTGGTGGAGGGGAACCAAGAGATGGACTTC	NA	TRBJ2-5	TRBV5-1	14	NA
CASGVMRGVEQFF	TGTGCCAGCGGGGTCATGCGGGGCGTTGAGCAGTTCTTC	NA	TRBJ2-1	TRBV19	13	NA
CASSPAGGGSGNTIYF	TGTGCCAGCAGCCCCGCGGGGGGCGGCTCTGGAAACACCATATATTTT	NA	TRBJ1-3	TRBV7-9	16	NA
CASSKTGGGSNQPQHF	TGTGCCAGTAGTAAGACAGGTGGAGGAAGCAATCAGCCCCAGCATTTT	NA	TRBJ1-5	TRBV19	16	NA
CASSWVSGRAKYEQFF	TGCGCCAGCAGCTGGGTTAGCGGGAGGGCCAAGTATGAGCAGTTCTTC	NA	TRBJ2-1	TRBV5-1	16	TRBD2
CASRTGLFGKLFF	TGTGCCAGCCGGACAGGGTTATTCGGAAAACTGTTTTTT	NA	TRBJ1-4	TRBV6-5	13	TRBD1
CASSPRTSGKGEQYF	TGTGCCAGCAGTCCCCGGACTAGCGGGAAGGGCGAGCAGTACTTC	once	TRBJ2-7	TRBV27	15	TRBD2
CASSLHEGSYEQYF	TGTGCCAGCAGTCTTCATGAGGGATCCTACGAGCAGTACTTC	NA	TRBJ2-7	TRBV27	14	NA
CASSPQEAGTQFF	TGTGCCAGCAGCCCCCAGGAAGCGGGGACGCAGTTCTTC	NA	TRBJ2-1	TRBV7-3	13	TRBD2
CASSSRDSADTQYF	TGTGCCAGCAGCTCCCGGGACTCAGCAGATACGCAGTATTTT	NA	TRBJ2-3	TRBV7-8	14	NA
CASSRDRSFYGYTF	TGTGCCAGTTCCCGGGACAGATCCTTCTATGGCTACACCTTC	NA	TRBJ1-2	TRBV19	14	TRBD1
CASRKVGFGFAEAFF	TGTGCCAGCAGGAAGGTCGGGTTTGGTTTCGCTGAAGCTTTCTTT	once	TRBJ1-1	TRBV28	15	NA
CASKLQGSEKLFF	TGTGCCAGTAAGCTCCAGGGCAGTGAAAAACTGTTTTTT	NA	TRBJ1-4	TRBV19	13	NA
CASRTGPSSSPLHF	TGTGCCAGCAGAACAGGTCCCTCCAGTTCACCCCTCCACTTT	NA	TRBJ1-6	TRBV7-8	14	NA
CASSSSFGGGQETQYF	TGCGCCAGCAGCTCGAGCTTCGGAGGTGGCCAAGAGACCCAGTACTTC	NA	TRBJ2-5	TRBV5-1	16	NA
CASKRLWNYEQYF	TGTGCCAGCAAGAGGCTGTGGAACTACGAGCAGTACTTC	once	TRBJ2-7	TRBV2	13	NA
CASSQVGGEETQYF	TGTGCCAGCTCCCAGGTAGGGGGCGAGGAGACCCAGTACTTC	NA	TRBJ2-5	TRBV18	14	TRBD1
CASSLRGSADTQYF	TGTGCCAGCAGCTTACGCGGGAGTGCAGATACGCAGTATTTT	NA	TRBJ2-3	TRBV7-3	14	TRBD2
CASSFSGRSRQFF	TGTGCCAGCAGTTTCAGCGGGAGGAGTAGACAGTTCTTC	NA	TRBJ2-1	TRBV27	13	TRBD2
CATSRDDQGYEQYF	TGTGCCACCAGCAGAGATGACCAGGGCTACGAGCAGTACTTC	NA	TRBJ2-7	TRBV15	14	NA
CASSQDSSGNTYEQYF	TGCGCCAGCAGCCAGGACTCTAGCGGGAATACCTACGAGCAGTACTTC	once	TRBJ2-7	TRBV4-1	16	TRBD2
CASIGTGGNYGYTF	TGTGCCAGTATTGGGACAGGGGGCAACTATGGCTACACCTTC	NA	TRBJ1-2	TRBV19	14	TRBD1
CASSLDREVGTQYF	TGTGCCAGCAGCCTGGACAGGGAGGTCGGGACCCAGTACTTC	NA	TRBJ2-5	TRBV7-3	14	TRBD1
CASSAGHLGNQPQHF	TGTGCCAGCAGCGCCGGACACCTCGGCAATCAGCCCCAGCATTTT	few	TRBJ1-5	TRBV9	15	NA
CSASVRQGHEQFF	TGCAGTGCTAGTGTCAGACAGGGCCATGAGCAGTTCTTC	NA	TRBJ2-1	TRBV20-1	13	TRBD1
CASRNRMREKLFF	TGTGCCAGCAGGAACAGGATGAGGGAAAAACTGTTTTTT	NA	TRBJ1-4	TRBV28	13	NA
CASSLTSGGADTQYF	TGTGCCAGCAGCCTTACTAGCGGGGGGGCGGATACGCAGTATTTT	NA	TRBJ2-3	TRBV7-9	15	TRBD2